This T cell receptor beta chain was documented in a study of shared clonotypes between healthy human individuals. Overall study results and limits: Clonotypes which were not shared had lower generation probabilities than clonotypes that all four donors shared.

The repertoire was sequenced with immunoSEQ multiplex PCR; TCRdb's copy has only in-frame clones and lacks some. The sample holds roughly 2.1 million clones, 85% to 95% seen once. In the case of this clone: Its target is unknown.

The naive CD8 fraction comprised CD45RO-negative cells positively selected for CCR7 and excluded terminally differentiated effector memory CD45RA+ cells. Germline CDR1 is SEHNR and CDR2 is FQNEAQ (reference sequence). The CDR3 totals 13 residues. V was clipped by 5 bases and J by 5 bases, with 12 bases between them. The chain recombines TRBV7-9 with TRBJ1-2; D unresolved. Material for sequencing was naive CD8+ T cells from PBMCs. The source is a man aged 18 to 30 in good health. Some clones in this sample may be carry-over from other donors' samples. This chain's CDR3 is CASSVIRVYGYTF. The DNA for the CDR3 is TGTGCCAGCAGCGTAATTAGGGTATATGGCTACACCTTC.